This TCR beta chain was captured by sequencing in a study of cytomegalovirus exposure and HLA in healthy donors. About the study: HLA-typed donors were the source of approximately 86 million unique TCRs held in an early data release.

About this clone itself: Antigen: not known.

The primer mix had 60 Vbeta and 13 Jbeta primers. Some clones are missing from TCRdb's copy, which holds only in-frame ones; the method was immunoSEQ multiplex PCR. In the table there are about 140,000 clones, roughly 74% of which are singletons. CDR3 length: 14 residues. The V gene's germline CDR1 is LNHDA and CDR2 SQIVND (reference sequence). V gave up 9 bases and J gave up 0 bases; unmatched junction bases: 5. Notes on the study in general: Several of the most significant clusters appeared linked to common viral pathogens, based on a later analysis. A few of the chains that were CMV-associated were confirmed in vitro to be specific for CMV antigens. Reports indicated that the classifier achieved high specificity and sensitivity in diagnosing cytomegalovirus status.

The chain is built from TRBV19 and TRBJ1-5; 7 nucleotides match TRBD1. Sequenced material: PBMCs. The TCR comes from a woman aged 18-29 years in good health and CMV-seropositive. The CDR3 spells CASGDRASNQPQHF. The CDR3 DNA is TGTGCCAGCGGTGACAGGGCTAGCAATCAGCCCCAGCATTTT.